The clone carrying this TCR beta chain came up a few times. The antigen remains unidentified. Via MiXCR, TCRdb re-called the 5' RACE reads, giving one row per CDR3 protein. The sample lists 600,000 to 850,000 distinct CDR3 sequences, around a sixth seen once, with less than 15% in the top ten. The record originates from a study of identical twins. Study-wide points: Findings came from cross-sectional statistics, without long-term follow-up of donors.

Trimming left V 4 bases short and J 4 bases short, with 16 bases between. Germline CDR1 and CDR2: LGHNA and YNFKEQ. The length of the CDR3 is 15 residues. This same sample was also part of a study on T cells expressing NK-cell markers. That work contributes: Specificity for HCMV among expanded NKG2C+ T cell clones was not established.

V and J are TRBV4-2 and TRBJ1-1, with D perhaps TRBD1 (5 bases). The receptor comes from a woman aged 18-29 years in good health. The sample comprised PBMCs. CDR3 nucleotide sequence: TGTGCCAGCAGCCTTTACGGGCAGGGAGCCACTGAAGCTTTCTTT. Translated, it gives CASSLYGQGATEAFF.